The rows below give T cell receptor beta chains drawn from one sample of a study of early T cells in non-severe SARS-CoV-2 infection. TCRdb reprocessed the 5' RACE reads via MiXCR and lists one record per CDR3 protein. The repertoire holds around 26,000 distinct CDR3 sequences, with about 4.5% as singletons. Material for sequencing was whole blood. Receptor source: an adult who was a healthcare worker with PCR-confirmed SARS-CoV-2 infection or an uninfected control (not recorded which). Both conserved end residues are part of each CDR3. D genes are given only for firm matches. Size is omitted from some rows. Given values are once, few, many or a class for expanded clones.

V	D	size	J	length	DNA	CDR3
TRBV7-6	.	many	TRBJ2-3	13	TGTGCCAGCAGCTTCCTCCCCACAGATACGCAGTATTTT	CASSFLPTDTQYF
TRBV27	.	many	TRBJ1-1	17	TGTGCCAGCAGATTATGGGCATTGGCCCAAATCCCCACTGAAGCTTTCTTT	CASRLWALAQIPTEAFF
TRBV20-1	.	many	TRBJ1-2	11	TGCAGTGCTAGTTCGTCGGATGGCTACACCTTC	CSASSSDGYTF
TRBV12-2	.	many	TRBJ1-5	13	TGTGCAAGTCGGATAGCTAGCAATCAGCCCCAGCATTTT	CASRIASNQPQHF
TRBV3-1	.	many	TRBJ2-7	12	TGTGCCAGTGGGGCGGGAACCTACGAGCAGTACTTC	CASGAGTYEQYF
TRBV20-1	.	few	TRBJ1-6	15	TGCAGTGCTCCCGAGGCAGGGGTCGAGGTTTCACCCCTCCACTTT	CSAPEAGVEVSPLHF
TRBV12-3/TRBV12-4	.	many	TRBJ2-7	15	TGTGCCAGCAGTCAGACAGGTCCCTCCTCCTACGAGCAGTACTTC	CASSQTGPSSYEQYF
TRBV2	.	.	TRBJ2-1	17	TGTGCCAGCAGTGATAAAAGTTGGAGACAGCTTTACAATGAGCAGTTCTTC	CASSDKSWRQLYNEQFF
TRBV7-8	.	many	TRBJ2-4	17	TGTGCCAGCAGCTCTTCCCCTTTAGGGACGTCCAAAAACATTCAGTACTTC	CASSSSPLGTSKNIQYF
TRBV30	.	many	TRBJ1-4	14	TGTGCCTATGGTAGGGTAGCCGGCGGTGAAAAACTGTTTTTT	CAYGRVAGGEKLFF
TRBV12-3/TRBV12-4	.	many	TRBJ2-3	16	TGTGCCAGCAGTTTATTCGGGGTCACTAGCACAGATACGCAGTATTTT	CASSLFGVTSTDTQYF
TRBV11-2	TRBD1	.	TRBJ1-6	14	TGTGCCAGCAGCTCCCGGACAGGGGTATCACCCCTCCACTTT	CASSSRTGVSPLHF
TRBV7-2	.	many	TRBJ2-5	14	TGTGCCAGCAGCCCTCGGACTAGGGGGCAGACCCAGTACTTC	CASSPRTRGQTQYF
TRBV30	.	.	TRBJ2-7	12	TGTGCCTGGAGTCGGGGGAGGTACGAGCAGTACTTC	CAWSRGRYEQYF
TRBV2	.	many	TRBJ1-6	12	TGTGCCAGCAGGTTTACCAATTCACCCCTCCACTTT	CASRFTNSPLHF
TRBV7-9	.	few	TRBJ2-1	13	TGTGCCAGCAGCTTAGGGCAGCACAATGAGCAGTTCTTC	CASSLGQHNEQFF
TRBV7-7	TRBD2	few	TRBJ2-3	14	TGTGCCAGCAGCTTAGCCCGGGGGGGAGATACGCAGTATTTT	CASSLARGGDTQYF
TRBV4-3	.	few	TRBJ2-1	14	TGCGCCAGCAGCCAAGCCTCATCAAGCGGTGAGCAGTTCTTC	CASSQASSSGEQFF
TRBV7-2	.	.	TRBJ2-3	11	TGTGCCAGCAGCTTTACAGATACGCAGTATTTT	CASSFTDTQYF
TRBV7-9	.	many	TRBJ2-3	14	TGTGCCAGCAGCCCCAGGGGTGGTACAGATACGCAGTATTTT	CASSPRGGTDTQYF
TRBV7-2	.	many	TRBJ1-2	15	TGTGCCAGCAGCTTAGGACACCTATTAACTTATGGCTACACCTTC	CASSLGHLLTYGYTF
TRBV29-1	.	few	TRBJ2-6	13	TGCAGCGTCAGGGTGTTTGGGGCCAACGTCCTGACTTTC	CSVRVFGANVLTF
TRBV12-3/TRBV12-4	.	.	TRBJ1-6	14	TGTGCCAGCAGCTCGCAGCCGGGAATATCACCCCTCCACTTT	CASSSQPGISPLHF